This T cell receptor beta chain was observed in a study of blood T cell repertoires in COVID-19. In the study overall: T cells, B-cell-depleted T cells, or PBMCs supplied cDNA or gDNA.

Authors' methods: Estimated nucleated cell counts came from reference gene primer amplification. Profiled with immunoSEQ multiplex PCR; TCRdb holds only in-frame clones, not every one. For V, J and clone size, that table is used; D and trimming come from the DNA. The sample shows approximately 30,000 clones, 90% of them seen only once. Germline lookup yields CDR1 LGHNA and CDR2 YSLEER. Trimming cost V 4 bases and J 9 bases; bases outside gene matches: 5. The CDR3 contains 14 residues. The chain carries TRBV4-3 and TRBJ1-6; 8 bases agree with TRBD1. The clonotype comes from a man between 65 and 85 years old with active or convalescent COVID-19. Sequencing was carried out using peripheral blood. DNA for the CDR3: TGCGCCAGCAGCCTGACAGGGGAAGGTTCACCCCTCCACTTT. Translation: CASSLTGEGSPLHF.